Shown below are 8 T cell receptor beta chains from a single sample sequenced in a study of tumour-infiltrating T cells in Burkitt lymphoma. Sequencing was performed with immunoSEQ multiplex PCR; in TCRdb, only in-frame clones are kept and a portion is missing. The sample comprises approximately 1,600 clones, about a sixth of which are singletons, and 8.5% to 10% rests with the top ten. The sample consisted of tumor tissue. The receptor set was obtained from a human donor with diffuse large B-cell lymphoma.

This clone was detected only a few times. The chain carries TRBV11-3 and TRBJ2-5; TRBD2 agrees at 9 bases. The CDR3 length is 15 residues. Germline CDR1 and CDR2: SGHNT and YENEEA. V lost 2 bases to trimming and J lost 4 bases; unmatched junction nucleotides: 5. For the CDR3, the DNA is TGTGCCAGCAGCTTAAGGCGGGGGGGCATAGAGACCCAGTACTTC. It encodes CASSLRRGGIETQYF.

This chain links TRBV5-1 with TRBJ1-4; 9 nucleotides align to TRBD1. The V gene end was trimmed by 0 bases and the J gene end by 8 bases; junction bases not matched to a gene: 11. CDR3 length: 17 amino acids. Germline V lookup: CDR1 SGHRS, CDR2 YFSETQ. CDR3 sequence (DNA): TGCGCCAGCAGCTTGGGGATCACAGGGGGCCTCGACGAAAAACTGTTTTTT. It yields the protein CASSLGITGGLDEKLFF.

V usage is TRBV28 and J usage is TRBJ2-7, with TRBD1 as a possible D gene (5 bases). V lost 1 base and J lost 2, with 9 bases in between. Germline CDR1 MDHEN, CDR2 SYDVKM. The CDR3 loop spans 14 amino acids. CDR3 amino acids: CASSLSGYTYEQYF. CDR3 DNA sequence: TGTGCCAGCAGTTTATCAGGGTACACCTACGAGCAGTACTTC.

In this sample, this clone turned up a few times. The J gene is TRBJ2-5, the V gene TRBV9; the match to TRBD2 covers 7 bases. This CDR3 contains 13 residues. Germline V lookup: CDR1 SGDLS, CDR2 YYNGEE. Trimming took 7 bases from V and 2 from J; bases not matched to a gene: 5. CDR3 in DNA: TGTGCCAGCGGGGGGGTACGGCAAGAGACCCAGTACTTC. This sequence encodes CASGGVRQETQYF.

This clone was recorded a few times. The junction departs from the called germline gene at one end, perhaps through a read error. This chain links TRBV29-1 with TRBJ2-3; 8 nucleotides align to TRBD1. This CDR3 is built from 15 residues. Per germline, CDR1 SQVTM and CDR2 ANQGSEA. This CDR3 reads CSVEGTGFSTDTQYF. The CDR3 DNA sequence: TGCAGCGTGGAAGGGACAGGCTTTTCCACAGATACGCAGTATTTT.

This sequence joins TRBV5-1 and TRBJ1-2, with TRBD1 identical over 8 bases. The CDR3 has 16 residues. Trimming at V came to 0 bases and at J to 4 bases, leaving 8 bases not matched to a gene. Germline V CDR1 and CDR2: SGHRS, YFSETQ. CDR3: CASSLDMTGAPYGYTF. CDR3 bases: TGCGCCAGCAGCTTGGATATGACAGGGGCGCCCTATGGCTACACCTTC. Using reference TRBV5-1 and TRBJ1-2 for the parts outside the CDR3, the full variable domain is KAGVTQTPRYLIKTRGQQVTLSCSPISGHRSVSWYQQTPGQGLQFLFEYFSETQRNKGNFPGRFSGRQFSNSRSEMNVSTLELGDSALYLCASSLDMTGAPYGYTFGSGTRLTVV.

The chain uses TRBV1 and TRBJ2-7; the D call of TRBD2 is as the table states it, not checked on the DNA. TRBV1 corresponds to a pseudogene. The CDR3 is 19 residues long. CDR3 sequence: CTSSHEGLAGGRVNYEQYF. The CDR3 region has the DNA TGCACCAGCAGCCACGAGGGACTAGCGGGGGGGCGCGTCAACTACGAGCAGTACTTC.

The chain joins TRBV29-1 to TRBJ2-5; maybe TRBD1 (5 bases). Per germline, CDR1 SQVTM and CDR2 ANQGSEA. This CDR3 comprises 13 residues. V lost 4 bases to trimming and J lost 1 base, with 10 bases between them. CDR3: CSVAQVIQETQYF. The DNA for the CDR3 is TGCAGCGTTGCACAGGTGATCCAAGAGACCCAGTACTTC.